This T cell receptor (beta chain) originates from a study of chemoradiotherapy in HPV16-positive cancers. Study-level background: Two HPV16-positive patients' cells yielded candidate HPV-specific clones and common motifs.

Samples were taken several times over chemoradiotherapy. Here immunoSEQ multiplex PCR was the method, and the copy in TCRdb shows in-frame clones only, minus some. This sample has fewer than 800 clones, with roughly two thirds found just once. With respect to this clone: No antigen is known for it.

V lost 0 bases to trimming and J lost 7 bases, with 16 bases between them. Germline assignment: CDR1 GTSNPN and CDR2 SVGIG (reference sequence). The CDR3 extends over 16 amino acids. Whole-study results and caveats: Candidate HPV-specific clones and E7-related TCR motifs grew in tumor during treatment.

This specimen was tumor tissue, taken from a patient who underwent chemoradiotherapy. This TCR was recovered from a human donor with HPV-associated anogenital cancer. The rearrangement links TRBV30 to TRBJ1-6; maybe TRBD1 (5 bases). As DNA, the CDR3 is TGTGCCTGGAGTGTACCGGGACTCCCGGTCAATTCACCCCTCCACTTT. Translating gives CAWSVPGLPVNSPLHF.